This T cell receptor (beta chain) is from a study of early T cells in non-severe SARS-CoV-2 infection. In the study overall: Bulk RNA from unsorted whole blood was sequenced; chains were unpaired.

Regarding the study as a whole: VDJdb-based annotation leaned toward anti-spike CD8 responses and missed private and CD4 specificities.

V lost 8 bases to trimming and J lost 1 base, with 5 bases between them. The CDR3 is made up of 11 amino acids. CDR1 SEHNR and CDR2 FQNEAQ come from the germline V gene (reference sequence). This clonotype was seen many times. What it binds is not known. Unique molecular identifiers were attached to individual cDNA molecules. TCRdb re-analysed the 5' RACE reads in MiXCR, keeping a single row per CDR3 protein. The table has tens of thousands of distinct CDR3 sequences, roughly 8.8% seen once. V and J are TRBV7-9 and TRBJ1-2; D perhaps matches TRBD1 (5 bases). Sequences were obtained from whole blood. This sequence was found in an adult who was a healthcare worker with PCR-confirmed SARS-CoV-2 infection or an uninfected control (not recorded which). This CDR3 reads CASGGNYGYTF. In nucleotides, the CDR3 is TGTGCCAGCGGGGGTAACTATGGCTACACCTTC. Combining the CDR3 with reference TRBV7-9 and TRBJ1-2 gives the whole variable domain DTGVSQNPRHKITKRGQNVTFRCDPISEHNRLYWYRQTLGQGPEFLTYFQNEAQLEKSRLLSDRFSAERPKGSFSTLEIQRTEQGDSAMYLCASGGNYGYTFGSGTRLTVV.